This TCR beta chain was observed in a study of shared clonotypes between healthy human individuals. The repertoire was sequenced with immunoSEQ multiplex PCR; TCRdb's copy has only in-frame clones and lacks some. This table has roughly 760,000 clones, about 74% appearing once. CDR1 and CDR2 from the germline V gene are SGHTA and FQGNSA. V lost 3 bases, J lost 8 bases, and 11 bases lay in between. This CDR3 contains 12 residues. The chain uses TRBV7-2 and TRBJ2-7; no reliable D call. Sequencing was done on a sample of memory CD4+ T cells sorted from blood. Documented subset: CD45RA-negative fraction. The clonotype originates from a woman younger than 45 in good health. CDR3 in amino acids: CASSFTTSKQYF. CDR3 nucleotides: TGTGCCAGCAGCTTTACCACAAGCAAGCAGTACTTC.